This TCR beta chain stems from a study of T-cell memory formation after mild COVID-19 (dated by TCRdb to about 2021). Study-level background: TCR sequence clusters from the two donors were largely donor specific. T-cell clones expanding and contracting after mild COVID-19 in two donors were tracked by longitudinal TCRalpha and TCRbeta repertoire sequencing. The cohort was made up of two young adult volunteers, one female and one male, who were previously healthy. General conclusions and limits of the study: Clones that contracted from day 15 to 85 showed balanced CD4/CD8 phenotypes, whereas a second wave of clones that expanded from day 15 to 37 leaned towards CD4+. The second-wave clones that peaked on day 37 were not confirmed to be SARS-CoV-2 specific. Only two mild cases were covered in the study, and larger cohorts including severe cases with pre-infection samples were considered necessary. The detection of some responding clones in pre-infection memory suggests that pre-existing cross-reactive memory T cells joined the SARS-CoV-2 response. Contracting CD4+ clones appeared mostly in the CM and EM memory subsets, whereas CD8+ clones were enriched in EMRA.

Turning to this clonotype: What antigen it recognizes has not been identified. The record has no base qualities; no much larger clone is one base away.

V has 6 bases trimmed and J has 6 bases trimmed; junction bases matching no gene number 4. CDR1 and CDR2 are drawn from the germline V gene (reference sequence): LGHDT, YNNKEL. The cysteine opens and the valine closes a CDR3 of 13 amino acids. Left in the record is the CDR3 DNA by itself, 39 bases read in frame from the first base. Ficoll-Paque density gradient centrifugation was the method used to isolate PBMCs. The sequencer listed for this sample is Illumina NovaSeq 6000. cDNA libraries for TCRalpha and TCRbeta were prepared by 5'RACE using constant-segment primers, with sample barcodes and unique molecular identifiers added. RNA was extracted from every sample with Trizol reagent. Amplification of the libraries took two PCR steps, and the second step added a second sample barcode plus Illumina TruSeq adapters. Sequencing of the libraries was done on an Illumina NovaSeq, producing 2 x 150 bp paired-end reads. As for the original processing: With migec v1.2.7, reads were demultiplexed and then collapsed into UMI-guided consensus sequences. Using mixcr v2.1.11, the UMI consensuses were aligned to TRA and TRB V and J templates and assembled into clonotypes. A clonotype was counted as expanded or contracted only if both edgeR and NoisET called the change significant, with noise models trained on biological replicates. edgeR calls used a false discovery rate-adjusted p below 0.01 and a log2 fold-change threshold of 1. As an exploratory analysis of dynamics, max-normalized trajectories of the 1000 most abundant clonotypes were examined by PCA with hierarchical clustering. Separately sequenced CD4+ and CD8+ repertoires were used to assign a CD4 or CD8 phenotype to each responding clone. TCRdb reprocessing: public reads trimmed at Q25 with fastp, clones called with MiXCR, in-frame beta chains kept. Each CDR3 protein appears once, grouped with its most common genes and DNA. What appears here as the V and J calls and clone size reflects TCRdb's work, not the paper's. For this sample there are more than 250,000 distinct CDR3 sequences; 16% appear just once. The ten largest make up roughly 24% of the sample.

Material for sequencing was PBMCs or a T cell subset sorted from them (not recorded which). The rearranged chain carries TRBV3-1 and TRBJ2-7; 11 central nucleotides agree with TRBD2. The receptor comes from a young man who had mild COVID-19 (a few samples of this study predate the infection). The sample titles of this study are shuffled in the database, so cell type and time point are left out; the donor was told from shared clones. The CDR3 sequence is CASSPGLAGEQYV. At the DNA level, the sequence is TGTGCCAGCAGTCCCGGACTAGCGGGCGAGCAGTACGTC.